The T cell receptor beta chain described here comes from a study of shared clonotypes between healthy human individuals. Overall study results and limits: Limited genetic and exposure-history diversity came from having few donors. On the whole, naive subsets had larger estimated richness than memory subsets had. Inspection by rarefaction showed sorted-subset sequencing to be incomplete despite large depth.

CD45RO-negative, CCR7-selected cells formed the naive CD8 fraction, which excluded terminally differentiated effector memory CD45RA+ cells. V gave up 5 bases and J gave up 0 bases, with 11 bases separating them. Germline CDR1 reads MNHEY; CDR2 reads SMNVEV (reference sequence). CDR3 length: 15 residues. Details on this clone: Its antigen is undetermined.

As originally analysed: ImmunoSEQ output lacked quality scores and full-length reads, limiting matched filtering. Generated by immunoSEQ multiplex PCR, the TCRdb table keeps only in-frame clones and is missing some. The DNA gave D and trimming, while V, J and clone size come from that table. The sample includes around 2,100,000 clones, about 95% of them seen just once. The sequence was collected from a man younger than 30 in good health. Sequencing was done on a sample of naive CD8+ T cells sorted from blood. V is TRBV27 and J is TRBJ1-5; the D is unclear. CDR3 DNA: TGTGCCAGCAGTCCCGCGTGGGATAGCAATCAGCCCCAGCATTTT. It codes for CASSPAWDSNQPQHF.